The present T cell receptor beta chain was sequenced within a study of T cells in Graves' hyperthyroidism and ophthalmopathy. Study outcomes and limitations: Blood also held most thyroid clonotypes expanded beyond 0.001.

PBMCs were obtained from over 8.5 ml fresh peripheral blood. The table lists this clonotype with many counts. Its matching antigen is unknown. The CDR3 regions of TCR beta were amplified from RNA transcripts. RT-PCR in the first round (using the HTBI primer set) targeted the TCR CDR3. TCRdb itself ran the multiplex PCR reads through MiXCR, one entry per CDR3 protein. The sample consists of some 350,000 distinct CDR3 sequences, roughly 15% of them appearing once. The CDR3 spans 15 residues. Trimming removed 5 bases at V and 4 bases at J, with 17 bases between. CDR1 and CDR2 (germline): MNHEY, SMNVEV (reference sequence).

This sequence originates from a middle-aged woman with Graves' ophthalmopathy. The sample comprised blood. This chain joins TRBV27 and TRBJ1-2; possible D gene TRBD1, 5 bases. In DNA form, the CDR3 reads TGTGCCAGCAGTCACGACCAGCGGGACTTCTATGGCTACACCTTC. This sequence encodes CASSHDQRDFYGYTF.